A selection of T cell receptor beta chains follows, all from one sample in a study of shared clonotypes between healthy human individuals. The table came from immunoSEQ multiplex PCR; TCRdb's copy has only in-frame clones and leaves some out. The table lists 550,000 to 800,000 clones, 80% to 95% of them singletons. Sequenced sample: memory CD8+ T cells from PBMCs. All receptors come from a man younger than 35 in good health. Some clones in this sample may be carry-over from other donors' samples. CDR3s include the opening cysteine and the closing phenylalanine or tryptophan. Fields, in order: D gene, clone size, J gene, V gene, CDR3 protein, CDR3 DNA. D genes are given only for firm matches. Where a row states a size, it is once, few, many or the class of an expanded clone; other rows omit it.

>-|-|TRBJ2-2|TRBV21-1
CASSARTSPNTGELFF
TGTGCCAGCAGCGCTCGGACTAGCCCTAACACCGGGGAGCTGTTTTTT
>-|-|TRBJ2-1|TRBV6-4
CASSDSWTAANEQFF
TGTGCCAGCAGTGACTCGTGGACCGCGGCGAATGAGCAGTTCTTC
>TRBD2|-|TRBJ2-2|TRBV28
CASSLAGGDVGELFF
TGTGCCAGCAGTCTAGCGGGAGGGGATGTCGGGGAGCTGTTTTTT
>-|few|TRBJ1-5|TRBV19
CASRSGDQPQHF
TGTGCCAGTAGGTCCGGTGATCAGCCCCAGCATTTT
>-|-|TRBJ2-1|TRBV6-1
CASVQGSSYNEQFF
TGTGCCAGCGTCCAGGGAAGCTCCTACAATGAGCAGTTCTTC
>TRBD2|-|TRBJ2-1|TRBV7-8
CASSPGTSDYNEQFF
TGTGCCAGCAGCCCCGGGACTAGCGACTACAATGAGCAGTTCTTC
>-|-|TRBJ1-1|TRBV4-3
CASSQGGRYTEAFF
TGCGCCAGCAGCCAAGGTGGCAGATACACTGAAGCTTTCTTT
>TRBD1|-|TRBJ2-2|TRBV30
CAWTGGAGGELFF
TGTGCCTGGACAGGGGGCGCCGGCGGGGAGCTGTTTTTT
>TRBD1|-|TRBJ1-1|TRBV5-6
CASRKGTGNTEAFF
TGTGCCAGCAGAAAAGGGACAGGGAACACTGAAGCTTTCTTT
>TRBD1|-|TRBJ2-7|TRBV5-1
CASSDRDRPYEQYF
TGCGCCAGCAGCGACCGGGACAGGCCCTACGAGCAGTACTTC
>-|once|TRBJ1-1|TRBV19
CASSIDREALDEAFF
TGTGCCAGTAGTATAGATCGGGAGGCCCTGGATGAAGCTTTCTTT
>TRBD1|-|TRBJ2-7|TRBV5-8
CASSGTAYWYEQYF
TGTGCCAGCAGCGGGACAGCCTATTGGTACGAGCAGTACTTC
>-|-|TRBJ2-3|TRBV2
CASSEGVIHGDTQYF
TGTGCCAGCAGTGAAGGAGTTATCCACGGAGATACGCAGTATTTT
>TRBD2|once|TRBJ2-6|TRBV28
CASSLYLGLVANVLTF
TGTGCCAGCAGTTTATACCTGGGACTAGTTGCCAACGTCCTGACTTTC
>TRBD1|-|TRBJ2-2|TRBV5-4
CASSSRQGTGELFF
TGTGCCAGCAGCTCCAGACAGGGCACCGGGGAGCTGTTTTTT
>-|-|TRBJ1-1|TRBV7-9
CASSLGGGYTEAFF
TGTGCCAGCAGCTTGGGGGGTGGTTACACTGAAGCTTTCTTT
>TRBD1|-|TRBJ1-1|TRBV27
CASRDRQGWQTEAFF
TGTGCCAGCAGGGACCGACAGGGATGGCAGACTGAAGCTTTCTTT
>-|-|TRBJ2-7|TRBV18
CASSPPPGGPYEQYF
TGTGCCAGCTCACCACCGCCAGGGGGGCCCTACGAGCAGTACTTC
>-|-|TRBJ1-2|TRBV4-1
CASSQNLTPRQARNGYTF
TGCGCCAGCAGCCAAAACTTGACCCCTAGACAGGCCCGCAATGGCTACACCTTC
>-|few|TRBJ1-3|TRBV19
CASSNSFVSGNAIYF
TGTGCCAGTAGTAACTCCTTCGTTTCTGGAAACGCCATATATTTT
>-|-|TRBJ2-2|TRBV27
CASSLTTGELFF
TGTGCCAGCAGCCTTACGACCGGGGAGCTGTTTTTT
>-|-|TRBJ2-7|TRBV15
CATSAGHLYEQYF
TGTGCCACCAGCGCGGGACACTTATACGAGCAGTACTTC
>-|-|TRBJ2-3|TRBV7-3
CASSPLASTDTQYF
TGTGCCAGCAGCCCCCTGGCTAGCACAGATACGCAGTATTTT
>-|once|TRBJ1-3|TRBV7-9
CASSPFGGNTIYF
TGTGCCAGCAGCCCGTTCGGTGGAAACACCATATATTTT
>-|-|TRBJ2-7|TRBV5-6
CASSIGREQYF
TGTGCCAGCAGTATAGGTAGGGAGCAGTACTTC
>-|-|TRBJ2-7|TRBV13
CASSLGEGQARYEQYF
TGTGCCAGCAGCTTAGGCGAGGGACAAGCGCGCTACGAGCAGTACTTC
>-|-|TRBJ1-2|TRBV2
CASSDSYSDTPYTF
TGTGCCAGCAGTGACTCGTATTCGGACACACCCTACACCTTC
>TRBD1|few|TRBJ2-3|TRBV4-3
CASSQDLTGGFITDTQYF
TGCGCCAGCAGCCAAGATCTGACAGGGGGCTTTATAACAGATACGCAGTATTTT
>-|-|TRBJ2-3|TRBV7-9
CASQASTDTQYF
TGTGCCAGCCAAGCTTCCACAGATACGCAGTATTTT
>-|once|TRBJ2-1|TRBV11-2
CASSLGQHISYNEQFF
TGTGCCAGCAGCTTAGGGCAGCATATATCCTACAATGAGCAGTTCTTC
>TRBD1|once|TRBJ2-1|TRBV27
CASSPRQGASEQFF
TGTGCCAGCAGTCCCAGACAGGGGGCAAGTGAGCAGTTCTTC
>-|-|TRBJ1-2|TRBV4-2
CASSQDGDGANYGYTF
TGTGCCAGCAGCCAAGATGGCGATGGGGCTAACTATGGCTACACCTTC
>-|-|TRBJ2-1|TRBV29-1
CSVNPPRYNEQFF
TGCAGCGTTAACCCGCCCCGGTACAATGAGCAGTTCTTC
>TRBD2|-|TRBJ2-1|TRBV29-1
CSVVGGLALKSDTYNEQFF
TGCAGCGTTGTGGGCGGACTAGCGTTGAAGTCGGATACCTACAATGAGCAGTTCTTC
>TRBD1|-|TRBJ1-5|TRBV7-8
CASSSGGQGNQPQHF
TGTGCCAGCAGCTCAGGGGGCCAAGGCAATCAGCCCCAGCATTTT
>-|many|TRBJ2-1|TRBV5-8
CASSFYVGPNEQFF
TGTGCCAGCAGCTTCTATGTCGGTCCGAATGAGCAGTTCTTC
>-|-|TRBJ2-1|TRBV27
CASSYWPYNEQFF
TGTGCCAGCAGTTACTGGCCTTACAATGAGCAGTTCTTC
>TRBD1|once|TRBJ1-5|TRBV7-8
CASSLNRGQGSGGNQPQHF
TGTGCCAGCAGCCTCAACAGGGGGCAGGGGTCGGGAGGCAATCAGCCCCAGCATTTT
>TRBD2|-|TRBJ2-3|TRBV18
CASSPPGTRVTDTQYF
TGTGCCAGCTCACCACCGGGGACTAGGGTCACAGATACGCAGTATTTT
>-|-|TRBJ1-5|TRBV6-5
CASSYARGGNQPQHF
TGTGCCAGCAGTTACGCAAGGGGGGGCAATCAGCCCCAGCATTTT
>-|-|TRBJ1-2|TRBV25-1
CASSDPIGTENYGYTF
TGTGCCAGCAGTGACCCTATTGGGACGGAGAACTATGGCTACACCTTC
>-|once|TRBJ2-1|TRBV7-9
CASSLPLGSYNEQFF
TGTGCCAGCAGCCTTCCGCTCGGCTCCTACAATGAGCAGTTCTTC
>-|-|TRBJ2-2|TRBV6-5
CASSYSHLAIAGELFF
TGTGCCAGCAGTTACAGTCATCTAGCGATTGCCGGGGAGCTGTTTTTT
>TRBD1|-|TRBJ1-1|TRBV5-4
CASSSTGGEEDTEAFF
TGTGCCAGCAGCTCTACAGGGGGCGAAGAGGACACTGAAGCTTTCTTT
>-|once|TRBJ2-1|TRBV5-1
CASSSSGPLLYNEQFF
TGCGCCAGCAGCTCGTCGGGACCCCTATTATACAATGAGCAGTTCTTC
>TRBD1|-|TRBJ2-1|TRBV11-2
CASSPRTGPYNEQFF
TGTGCCAGCAGCCCGCGGACAGGACCGTACAATGAGCAGTTCTTC
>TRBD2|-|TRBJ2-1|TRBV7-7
CASSLGLAGNNEQFF
TGTGCCAGCAGCTTAGGACTAGCGGGGAACAATGAGCAGTTCTTC
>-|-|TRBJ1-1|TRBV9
CASSANPITNTEAFF
TGTGCCAGCAGCGCAAACCCGATTACGAACACTGAAGCTTTCTTT
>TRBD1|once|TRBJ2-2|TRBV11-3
CASTPTQTGSPGELFF
TGTGCCAGCACCCCCACCCAGACAGGGTCTCCCGGGGAGCTGTTTTTT